This TCR beta chain derives from a study of T-cell reconstitution after alpha-beta-depleted transplantation in children. Notes on the study in general: Approximately two months post-transplant, alpha-beta T cells reportedly originated from several hundred expanded graft clones. Among T cells one year after transplant, newly produced cells accounted for most counts and diversity.

A library of TCRbeta sequences, prepared with unique molecular identifiers, was generated. TCRdb passed the PCR reads through MiXCR, listing each CDR3 protein once. This sample has over 150,000 distinct CDR3 sequences, with approximately 10% found just once. Looked up from germline, CDR1 is MNHEY and CDR2 is SMNVEV (reference sequence). J was trimmed by 1 base and V by 9 bases; bases with no gene match: 6. The CDR3 totals 14 residues. This clonotype was counted many times. The antigen remains unidentified. The rearrangement uses TRBV27 and TRBJ2-3; 8 bases align to TRBD2. The sequence was collected from a boy aged 2 to 10 with acute myeloid leukemia, due to receive a stem cell transplant. The sequenced sample was PBMCs, obtained before TCRalphabeta/CD19-depleted stem cell transplant. CDR3 DNA: TGTGCCAGTATGATGCGGGGGGGCACAGATACGCAGTATTTT. Its translation: CASMMRGGTDTQYF.